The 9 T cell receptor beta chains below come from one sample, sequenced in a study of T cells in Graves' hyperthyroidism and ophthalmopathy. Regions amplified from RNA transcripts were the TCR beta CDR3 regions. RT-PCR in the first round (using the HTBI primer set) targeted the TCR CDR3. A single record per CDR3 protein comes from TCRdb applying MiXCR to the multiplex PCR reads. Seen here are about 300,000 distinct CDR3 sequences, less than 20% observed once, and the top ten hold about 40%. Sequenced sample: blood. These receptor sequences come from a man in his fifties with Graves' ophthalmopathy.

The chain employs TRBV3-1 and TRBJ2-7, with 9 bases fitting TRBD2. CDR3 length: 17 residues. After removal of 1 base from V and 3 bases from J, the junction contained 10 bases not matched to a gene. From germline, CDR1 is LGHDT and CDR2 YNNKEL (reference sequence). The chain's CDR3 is CASSQVPPTSGYYEQYF. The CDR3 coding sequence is TGTGCCAGCAGCCAAGTCCCACCGACTAGCGGTTACTACGAGCAGTACTTC.

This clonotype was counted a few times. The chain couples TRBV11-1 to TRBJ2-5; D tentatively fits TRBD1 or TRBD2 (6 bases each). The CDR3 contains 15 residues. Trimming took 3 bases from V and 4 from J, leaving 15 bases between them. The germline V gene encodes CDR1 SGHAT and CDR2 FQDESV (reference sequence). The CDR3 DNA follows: TGTGCCAGCAGCTTGGGGGGCTATGGTGGAGAGACCCAGTACTTC. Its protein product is CASSLGGYGGETQYF.

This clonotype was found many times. CDR3 residues: CSASRGGRREQYF. CDR3 DNA: TGCAGTGCTAGCCGCGGGGGGCGGCGGGAGCAGTACTTC. The genes are TRBV20-1 and TRBJ2-7, with 8 bases aligning to TRBD2. The CDR3 consists of 13 residues. The V segment lost 3 bases and the J segment 7 bases; nucleotides outside the gene matches: 8. CDR1 is DFQATT and CDR2 is SNEGSKA in the germline V gene (reference sequence).

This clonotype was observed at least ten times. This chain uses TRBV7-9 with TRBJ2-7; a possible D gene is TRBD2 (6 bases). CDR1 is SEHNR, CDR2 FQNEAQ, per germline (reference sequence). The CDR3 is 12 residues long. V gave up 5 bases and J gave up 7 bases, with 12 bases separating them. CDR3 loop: CASSPTRGEQYF. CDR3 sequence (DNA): TGTGCCAGCAGCCCCACTCGGGGGGAGCAGTACTTC.

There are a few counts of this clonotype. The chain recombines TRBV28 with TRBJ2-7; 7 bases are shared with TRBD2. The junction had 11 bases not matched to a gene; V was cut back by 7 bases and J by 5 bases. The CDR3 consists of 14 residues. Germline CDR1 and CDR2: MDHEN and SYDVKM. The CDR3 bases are TGTGCCAGCACCCTAGCGGCAGACGACAACGAGCAGTACTTC. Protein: CASTLAADDNEQYF.

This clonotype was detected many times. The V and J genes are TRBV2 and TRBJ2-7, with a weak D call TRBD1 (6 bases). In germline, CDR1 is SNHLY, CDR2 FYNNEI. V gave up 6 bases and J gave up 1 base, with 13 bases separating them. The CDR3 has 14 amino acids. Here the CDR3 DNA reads TGTGCCAGCAGGACCCGCCAGGGGTCCTACGAGCAGTACTTC. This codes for CASRTRQGSYEQYF.

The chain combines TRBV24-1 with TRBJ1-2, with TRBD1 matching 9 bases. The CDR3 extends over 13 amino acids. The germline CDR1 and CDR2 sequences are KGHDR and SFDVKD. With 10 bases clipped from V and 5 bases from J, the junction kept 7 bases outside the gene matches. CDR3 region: CATAGTGSYGYTF. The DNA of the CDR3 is TGTGCCACAGCCGGGACAGGGTCTTATGGCTACACCTTC.

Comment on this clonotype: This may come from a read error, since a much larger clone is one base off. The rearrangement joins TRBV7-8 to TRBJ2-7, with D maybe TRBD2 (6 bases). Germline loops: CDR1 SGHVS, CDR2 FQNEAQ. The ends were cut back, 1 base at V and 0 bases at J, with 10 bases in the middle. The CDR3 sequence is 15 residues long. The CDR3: CASSLGRGNSYEQYF. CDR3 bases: TGTGCCAGCAGCTTAGGGAGGGGAAACTCCTACGAGCAGTACTTC.

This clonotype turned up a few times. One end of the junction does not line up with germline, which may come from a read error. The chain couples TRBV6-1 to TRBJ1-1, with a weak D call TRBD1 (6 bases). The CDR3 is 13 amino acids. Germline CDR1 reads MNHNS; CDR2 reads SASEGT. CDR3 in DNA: TGTGCCAGCACTATACCGGGACAACGCTCTGAGGTCTTT. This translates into CASTIPGQRSEVF.